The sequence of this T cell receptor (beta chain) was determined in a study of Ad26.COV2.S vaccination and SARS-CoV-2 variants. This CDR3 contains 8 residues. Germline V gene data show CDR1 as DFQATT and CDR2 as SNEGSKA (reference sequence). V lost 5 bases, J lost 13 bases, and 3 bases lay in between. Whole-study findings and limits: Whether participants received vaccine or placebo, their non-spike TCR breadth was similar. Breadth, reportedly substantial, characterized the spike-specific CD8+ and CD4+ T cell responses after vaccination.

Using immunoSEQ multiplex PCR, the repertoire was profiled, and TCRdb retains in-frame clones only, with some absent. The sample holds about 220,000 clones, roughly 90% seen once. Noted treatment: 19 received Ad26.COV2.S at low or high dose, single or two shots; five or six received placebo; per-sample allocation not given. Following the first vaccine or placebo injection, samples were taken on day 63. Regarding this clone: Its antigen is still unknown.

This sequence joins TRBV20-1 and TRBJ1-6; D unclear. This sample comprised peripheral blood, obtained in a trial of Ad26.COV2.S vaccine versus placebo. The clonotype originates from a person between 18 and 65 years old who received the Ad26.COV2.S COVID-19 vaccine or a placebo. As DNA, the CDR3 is TGCAGTGCTGACCCCCTCCACTTT. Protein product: CSADPLHF.